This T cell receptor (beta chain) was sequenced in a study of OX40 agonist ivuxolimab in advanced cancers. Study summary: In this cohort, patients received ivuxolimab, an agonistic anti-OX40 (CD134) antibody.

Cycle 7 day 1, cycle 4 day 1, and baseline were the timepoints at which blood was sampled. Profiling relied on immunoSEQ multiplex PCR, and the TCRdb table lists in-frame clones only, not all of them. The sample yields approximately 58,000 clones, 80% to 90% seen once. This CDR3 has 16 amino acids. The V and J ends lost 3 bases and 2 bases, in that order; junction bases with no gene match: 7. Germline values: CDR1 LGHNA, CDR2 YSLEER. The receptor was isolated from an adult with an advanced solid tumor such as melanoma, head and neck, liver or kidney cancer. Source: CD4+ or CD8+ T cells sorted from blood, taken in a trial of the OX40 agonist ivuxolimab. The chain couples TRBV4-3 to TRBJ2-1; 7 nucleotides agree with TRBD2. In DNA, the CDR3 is TGCGCCAGCAGCCACCGGTGGGGGGGTGCCTACAATGAGCAGTTCTTC. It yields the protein CASSHRWGGAYNEQFF.